This record covers a single T cell receptor beta chain. Its antigen remains unknown. Patient tissue came from resections in Japan or China, 2014–2017. This record belongs to a study of immune evolution from preneoplasia to lung adenocarcinoma. Notes on the study in general: From normal lung to invasive adenocarcinoma, top clone frequencies appeared to decrease.

The protocol was immunoSEQ multiplex PCR, while the TCRdb copy is restricted to in-frame clones and leaves out a portion. Of 4,500 to 5,000 clones listed, over 60% are singletons. The length of the CDR3 is 14 residues. Germline V CDR1 and CDR2: SGHDN, FVKESK. V lost 2 bases and J 7 bases, leaving 14 bases between the germline ends. V is TRBV14 and J is TRBJ1-1, with no clear D. The sequence derives from a person aged 60 to 85 with lung adenocarcinoma. The sequenced sample consisted of FFPE adjacent normal lung tissue. The CDR3 DNA is TGTGCCAGCAGCCAAATGTCAGGAGCCAGTGAAGCTTTCTTT. Translated: CASSQMSGASEAFF.